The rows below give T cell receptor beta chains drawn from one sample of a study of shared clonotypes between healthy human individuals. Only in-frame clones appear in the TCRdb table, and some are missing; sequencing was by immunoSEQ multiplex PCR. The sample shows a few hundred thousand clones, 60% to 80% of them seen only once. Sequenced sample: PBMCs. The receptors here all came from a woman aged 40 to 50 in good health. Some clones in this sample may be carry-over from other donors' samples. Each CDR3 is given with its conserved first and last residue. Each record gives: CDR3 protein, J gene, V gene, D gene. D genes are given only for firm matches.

CDR3 protein: CASSTQLTGSKNIQYF; J gene: TRBJ2-4; V gene: TRBV28; D gene: TRBD1
CDR3 protein: CASSLAGRTYNGQFF; J gene: TRBJ2-1; V gene: TRBV28; D gene: -
CDR3 protein: CASSQPWPANYGYTF; J gene: TRBJ1-2; V gene: TRBV5-4; D gene: -
CDR3 protein: CASGYGGADEQYF; J gene: TRBJ2-7; V gene: TRBV7-9; D gene: -
CDR3 protein: CASGSSGDTQYF; J gene: TRBJ2-3; V gene: TRBV12-5; D gene: -
CDR3 protein: CASSLGTSGPSSYNEQFF; J gene: TRBJ2-1; V gene: TRBV9; D gene: TRBD2
CDR3 protein: CASSNDPVSEQYF; J gene: TRBJ2-7; V gene: TRBV6-6; D gene: -
CDR3 protein: CASSEGYVPRYTF; J gene: TRBJ1-2; V gene: TRBV2; D gene: -
CDR3 protein: CAISSASGGEQFF; J gene: TRBJ2-1; V gene: TRBV10-3; D gene: TRBD2
CDR3 protein: CAWIPNLVSGNTIYF; J gene: TRBJ1-3; V gene: TRBV30; D gene: -
CDR3 protein: CASGEGRAQPQHF; J gene: TRBJ1-5; V gene: TRBV28; D gene: -
CDR3 protein: CSATRSDTQYF; J gene: TRBJ2-3; V gene: TRBV20-1; D gene: -
CDR3 protein: CASSETGGSEQYF; J gene: TRBJ2-7; V gene: TRBV7-6; D gene: TRBD1
CDR3 protein: CASSLGGSNTGELFF; J gene: TRBJ2-2; V gene: TRBV11-3; D gene: TRBD2
CDR3 protein: CAWRGQGLNEQYF; J gene: TRBJ2-7; V gene: TRBV30; D gene: TRBD1
CDR3 protein: CASSWGAREKLFF; J gene: TRBJ1-4; V gene: TRBV6-5; D gene: -
CDR3 protein: CASSLGGTGVDEQFF; J gene: TRBJ2-1; V gene: TRBV7-9; D gene: TRBD1
CDR3 protein: CASSLASGAPEAFF; J gene: TRBJ1-1; V gene: TRBV11-2; D gene: -
CDR3 protein: CASSLTGSTGTEAFF; J gene: TRBJ1-1; V gene: TRBV5-1; D gene: -
CDR3 protein: CAISERGAGLAGLREQFF; J gene: TRBJ2-1; V gene: TRBV10-3; D gene: TRBD2
CDR3 protein: CAISDRTDTQYF; J gene: TRBJ2-3; V gene: TRBV10-3; D gene: -
CDR3 protein: CASSETGGEVQYF; J gene: TRBJ2-7; V gene: TRBV6-1; D gene: -
CDR3 protein: CAWSRRRVGTGELFF; J gene: TRBJ2-2; V gene: TRBV30; D gene: -
CDR3 protein: CASSLEVSRSEAFF; J gene: TRBJ1-1; V gene: TRBV7-2; D gene: -
CDR3 protein: CASIGPGANYGYTF; J gene: TRBJ1-2; V gene: TRBV9; D gene: -
CDR3 protein: CASSLGGRENTEAFF; J gene: TRBJ1-1; V gene: TRBV7-9; D gene: -
CDR3 protein: CSAGNADTQYF; J gene: TRBJ2-3; V gene: TRBV20-1; D gene: -
CDR3 protein: CASSLGLAGDTEQFF; J gene: TRBJ2-1; V gene: TRBV5-1; D gene: TRBD2
CDR3 protein: CASSPDSPNYGYTF; J gene: TRBJ1-2; V gene: TRBV5-1; D gene: -
CDR3 protein: CASSQTGGGQPQHF; J gene: TRBJ1-5; V gene: TRBV7-2; D gene: TRBD1
CDR3 protein: CASSKGVGNTGELFF; J gene: TRBJ2-2; V gene: TRBV7-3; D gene: -
CDR3 protein: CASSSSWGGWQPQHF; J gene: TRBJ1-5; V gene: TRBV19; D gene: -
CDR3 protein: CASRRQGATNEKLFF; J gene: TRBJ1-4; V gene: TRBV28; D gene: TRBD1
CDR3 protein: CASSAGGGGEQYF; J gene: TRBJ2-7; V gene: TRBV7-2; D gene: TRBD2
CDR3 protein: CASSLVTGLNEKLFF; J gene: TRBJ1-4; V gene: TRBV5-1; D gene: -
CDR3 protein: CASSELRDTQYF; J gene: TRBJ2-3; V gene: TRBV2; D gene: -
CDR3 protein: CASRLAGKYNEQFF; J gene: TRBJ2-1; V gene: TRBV10-1; D gene: TRBD2
CDR3 protein: CASTPRTSGSTDTQYF; J gene: TRBJ2-3; V gene: TRBV7-9; D gene: TRBD2
CDR3 protein: CASSQDMGESEYF; J gene: TRBJ2-3; V gene: TRBV4-2; D gene: -
CDR3 protein: CASSLTAVARGGELFF; J gene: TRBJ2-2; V gene: TRBV7-3; D gene: -
CDR3 protein: CASRGDRASNQPQHF; J gene: TRBJ1-5; V gene: TRBV2; D gene: TRBD1
CDR3 protein: CASSTGGRGTQYF; J gene: TRBJ2-5; V gene: TRBV19; D gene: TRBD1
CDR3 protein: CASSSHGTVYEQYF; J gene: TRBJ2-7; V gene: TRBV27; D gene: TRBD1